The 24 T cell receptor beta chains given below trace back to one sample, sequenced in a study of CD8+CD57+ T cells in acquired aplastic anemia. All patients picked for sequencing had shown, by flow cytometry, an expansion of CD8+CD57+ cells. TCR beta VDJ and CDR3 were profiled, and genomic DNA was the template. TCRdb recomputed calls from the reads with MiXCR, one row per CDR3 protein. The profile shows 160,000 or so distinct CDR3 sequences, roughly 45% of them singletons. The sequencing input was sorted CD4+, CD8+, or CD8+CD57+ T cells (not recorded which) from PBMCs. The source of these receptors is a human donor with aplastic anemia.

This clonotype was observed a few times. With a much larger clone just one base away, this may be a read error. V and J are TRBV12-3 or TRBV12-4 and TRBJ1-2, with D possibly matching TRBD1 (5 bases). V was pared by 4 bases and J by 2 bases, with 23 bases between. The CDR3 loop spans 18 amino acids. Here the CDR3 reads CASSSAQGVVPPNYGYTF. The CDR3 DNA reads as TGTGCCAGCAGTTCAGCGCAAGGGGTAGTTCCTCCGAACTATGGCTACACCTTC.

The chain is built from TRBV7-6 and TRBJ2-5; TRBD2 agrees at 7 bases. J was trimmed by 7 bases and V by 5 bases; bases with no gene match: 10. The CDR3 is 14 amino acids. CDR1 is SGHVS and CDR2 is FNYEAQ in the germline V gene. The DNA for the CDR3 is TGTGCCAGCAGCCAACGTGGTTGGGAGGGGACCCAGTACTTC. It encodes CASSQRGWEGTQYF.

The chain couples TRBV29-1 to TRBJ1-1; the D is unclear. Germline-derived CDR1 and CDR2 are SQVTM and ANQGSEA. Trimming shortened V by 4 bases and J by 3 bases, and 9 bases separated the two germline ends. This CDR3 is built from 12 residues. CDR3 region: CSVGARYTEAFF. Here the CDR3 DNA reads TGCAGCGTTGGGGCGAGGTACACTGAAGCTTTCTTT.

The J gene is TRBJ2-2, the V gene TRBV5-6; 8 bases line up with TRBD1. The CDR3 has 14 amino acids. Germline CDR1 is SGHDT and CDR2 is YYEEEE. J was trimmed by 7 bases and V by 3 bases; bases with no gene match: 5. The CDR3 sequence is CASSYGQGVGELFF. The CDR3 nucleotides are TGTGCCAGCAGCTACGGACAGGGTGTCGGGGAGCTGTTTTTT.

A note on this clonotype: Being one base from a much bigger clone, this may be a read error. The chain uses TRBV3-1 and TRBJ2-5; D unresolved. The V gene's germline CDR1 is LGHDT and CDR2 YNNKEL (reference sequence). This CDR3 is 12 amino acids long. In DNA form, the CDR3 reads TGTGCCGGCAGCCAAGTGAGGGAGACCCAGTACTTC. Protein sequence: CAGSQVRETQYF.

This clonotype came up many times. The chain has TRBV19 and TRBJ1-2; TRBD1 might be the D (5 bases). V shed 0 bases and J shed 7 bases, with 9 bases lying between them. The CDR3 consists of 13 residues. Looked up from germline, CDR1 is LNHDA and CDR2 is SQIVND (reference sequence). CDR3 sequence reads: CASSIDRVGGYTF. CDR3 bases: TGTGCCAGTAGTATAGACAGGGTTGGTGGCTACACCTTC.

Remarks on this clonotype: Because the CDR3's place on the DNA is in doubt, the DNA is left out and the CDR3 is given as listed by TCRdb. The chain employs TRBV29-1 and TRBJ2-7; the D call TRBD2 from the table was never checked on the DNA. The CDR3 is 17 amino acids in total, end residues counted. Per germline, CDR1 SQVTM and CDR2 ANQGSEA. The chain's CDR3 is CSAGGEGYTFGSYEQYV.

The genes are TRBV19 and TRBJ1-5, with D perhaps matching TRBD1 (5 bases). The CDR3 has 13 residues. Germline CDR1 LNHDA, CDR2 SQIVND (reference sequence). The germline V and J ends were trimmed by 5 bases and 3 bases, with 8 bases remaining between them. The CDR3 spells CASSQGYNQPQHF. As DNA, the CDR3 is TGTGCCAGTAGTCAGGGCTACAATCAGCCCCAGCATTTT.

This clonotype was counted ten times or more. The rearrangement uses TRBV7-2 and TRBJ2-5, with TRBD2 matching 9 bases. The CDR3 spans 16 residues. V shed 5 bases and J 5 bases; nucleotides not matched to a gene: 12. The V gene's germline CDR1 is SGHTA and CDR2 FQGNSA. The CDR3 reads CASSPSLAGGGETQYF. The DNA of the CDR3 is TGTGCCAGCAGCCCCTCCTTGGCGGGAGGGGGTGAGACCCAGTACTTC.

The chain employs TRBV9 and TRBJ2-1, with 11 bases fitting TRBD2. Germline CDR1 is SGDLS and CDR2 is YYNGEE. This CDR3 contains 16 residues. V dropped 3 bases and J dropped 5; count of bases not matched to a gene: 7. Written as DNA, the CDR3 is TGTGCCAGCAGCGCCCAAGTAGCGGGAGGGCACAATGAGCAGTTCTTC. As protein: CASSAQVAGGHNEQFF.

This clonotype was observed at least ten times. The chain uses TRBV10-3 and TRBJ2-6; D gene uncertain. Germline V gene data show CDR1 as ENHRY and CDR2 as SYGVKD. The CDR3 runs 12 residues. V dropped 10 bases and J dropped 0 bases, with 4 bases sitting between them. CDR3 region: CATDSGANVLTF. In DNA form, the CDR3 reads TGTGCCACCGACTCTGGGGCCAACGTCCTGACTTTC.

The chain is built from TRBV11-2 and TRBJ1-3; perhaps TRBD1 as D (5 bases). V lost 6 bases, J lost 2 bases, and 14 bases lay in between. This CDR3 contains 15 residues. Per the germline V gene, CDR1 is SGHAT and CDR2 is FQNNGV. CDR3 protein: CASSYVGTAGNTIYF. CDR3 DNA sequence: TGTGCCAGCAGTTATGTCGGGACCGCTGGAAACACCATATATTTT.

This chain joins TRBV10-3 and TRBJ2-1, with D unclear. Looked up from germline, CDR1 is ENHRY and CDR2 is SYGVKD. The CDR3 runs to 11 residues. Trimming pared 4 bases from V and 8 bases from J, leaving 6 bases between. CDR3 region: CAISVYDEQFF. As DNA, the CDR3 is TGTGCCATCAGTGTATACGATGAGCAGTTCTTC.

The table lists this clonotype with many counts. V usage is TRBV5-6 and J usage is TRBJ2-5, with TRBD2 identical over 9 bases. The length of the CDR3 is 14 residues. CDR1 is SGHDT and CDR2 is YYEEEE in the germline V gene. V trimming: 3 bases; J trimming: 5 bases; junction bases outside the gene matches: 5. This chain's CDR3 is CASSSGLARETQYF. DNA of the CDR3: TGTGCCAGCAGCTCAGGACTAGCGCGCGAGACCCAGTACTTC.

The V and J genes are TRBV10-3 and TRBJ1-1; weak D call: TRBD1 (5 bases). This CDR3 has 14 residues. The germline gives CDR1 ENHRY, CDR2 SYGVKD. V was trimmed by 10 bases and J by 3 bases, leaving 18 bases between them. In nucleotides, the CDR3 is TGTGCCAGCAAGGATTCGGGGGAGTACACTGAAGCTTTCTTT. Protein sequence: CASKDSGEYTEAFF.

This sequence joins TRBV29-1 and TRBJ2-5; no definite D call. V was cut by 5 bases and J by 5 bases, with 6 bases left in between. CDR3 length: 10 amino acids. CDR1 and CDR2 (germline): SQVTM, ANQGSEA. CDR3 amino acids: CSVTVETQYF. The CDR3, as DNA: TGCAGCGTTACGGTCGAGACCCAGTACTTC.

Ten or more counts support this clonotype. The rearrangement joins TRBV5-6 to TRBJ1-5, with TRBD1 matching 10 bases. The germline CDR1 and CDR2 sequences are SGHDT and YYEEEE. V was pared by 0 bases and J by 4 bases, with 4 bases of the junction left unmatched. This CDR3 region has 16 residues. CDR3: CASSLGRGQGNQPQHF. The CDR3 DNA follows: TGTGCCAGCAGCTTGGGAAGGGGACAGGGGAATCAGCCCCAGCATTTT.

This rearrangement joins TRBV15 to TRBJ1-5, with D possibly matching TRBD1 (6 bases). CDR3 size: 15 residues. V was shortened by 0 bases and J by 4 bases, with 10 bases between the two germline ends. The germline CDR1 and CDR2 sequences are LNHNV and YYDKDF (reference sequence). CDR3 in amino acids: CATSRDLGGNQPQHF. DNA of the CDR3: TGTGCCACCAGCAGAGATCTAGGGGGGAATCAGCCCCAGCATTTT.

This clonotype was observed a few times. Compared with germline, one end of the junction differs, possibly owing to a read error. The genes are TRBV10-3 and TRBJ2-2; TRBD1 matches 10 bases. The germline gives CDR1 ENHRY, CDR2 SYGVKD. The CDR3 extends over 16 amino acids. The CDR3 DNA sequence: TGTGCCAGCAGTTACGGGACAGGGGAGGGCACCGGGGAGCTGTTTTTT. Encoded protein: CASSYGTGEGTGELFF.

The chain combines TRBV12-3 or TRBV12-4 with TRBJ1-3; unclear D gene. Trimming removed 1 base at V and 2 bases at J, with 9 bases between. There are 15 residues in the CDR3. The CDR3 nucleotides read TGTGCCAGCAGTTTAGACTCTTTGACTGGAAACACCATATATTTT. Its translation: CASSLDSLTGNTIYF.

This clonotype was seen many times. The rearrangement uses TRBV15 and TRBJ1-6, with D maybe TRBD1 (6 bases). V was pared by 0 bases and J by 7 bases, with 16 bases between. This CDR3 contains 17 residues. Germline V gives CDR1 LNHNV, CDR2 YYDKDF (reference sequence). The CDR3 sequence is CATSRDTRGVNNSPLHF. CDR3 nucleotides: TGTGCCACCAGCAGAGATACAAGGGGGGTCAACAATTCACCCCTCCACTTT.

This rearrangement joins TRBV30 to TRBJ2-3; 8 nucleotides line up with TRBD2. V was pared by 2 bases and J by 4 bases, with 2 bases of the junction left unmatched. The CDR3 is 13 amino acids. Germline values: CDR1 GTSNPN, CDR2 SVGIG (reference sequence). The CDR3: CAWSPGGPDTQYF. The CDR3 DNA is TGTGCCTGGAGTCCGGGGGGGCCAGATACGCAGTATTTT.

The rearrangement uses TRBV9 and TRBJ2-3; TRBD1 matches at 8 bases. Germline CDR1 SGDLS, CDR2 YYNGEE. The CDR3 runs to 13 residues. The ends lost 6 bases at V and 1 base at J; junction bases unmatched: 1. CDR3 coding DNA: TGTGCCAGCACGACAGGGGGCACAGATACGCAGTATTTT. It yields the protein CASTTGGTDTQYF.

This clonotype was detected ten times or more. The chain carries TRBV5-4 and TRBJ1-2; the match to TRBD1 covers 8 bases. This CDR3 comprises 15 residues. Germline values: CDR1 SGHNT, CDR2 YYREEE (reference sequence). V lost 5 bases to trimming and J lost 6 bases; unmatched junction nucleotides: 12. The chain's CDR3 is CASRWDQGALDGYTF. DNA of the CDR3: TGTGCCAGCAGATGGGATCAGGGGGCGCTGGATGGCTACACCTTC.